Sequencing of this T cell receptor beta chain was carried out in a study of blood T cell repertoires in COVID-19 (dated by TCRdb to the early 2020s). Concerning the study at large: Samples from collaborators originated in the United States, Italy and Spain and spanned both the acute and convalescent phases of COVID-19. Samples were obtained from the ongoing ImmuneRACE study (first 160 participants) and from some 1,300 subjects provided by 6 global collaborators. The repertoires were released in a freely available public database intended as a resource for research on the immune response to SARS-CoV-2. HLA class I and class II types, where available, came from metadata supplied by the sample provider rather than from assay-based typing. Sample metadata almost always included a de-identified subject ID, COVID-19 status, age in years and sex. Deeply sampled blood TCRbeta repertoires from subjects exposed to, actively infected with, or recovered from COVID-19 were included in the dataset. The prospective study material was composed of cDNA or gDNA derived from T cells, B-cell-depleted T cells, or PBMCs.

Whole blood was collected in K2EDTA tubes by collaborating institutions according to the institutions' own protocols. Collaborator samples were shipped for TCRbeta analysis as frozen whole blood, isolated PBMCs, or DNA extracted from either sample type. TCRbeta CDR3 regions were amplified from genomic DNA using the immunoSEQ Assay, a bias-controlled multiplex PCR. As for how the authors treated the data: The number of nucleated cells in each sample was estimated from the amplification of reference gene primers within the assay. Sequence reads were collapsed and filtered to measure the absolute abundance of every unique TCRbeta CDR3 rearrangement. Productive Simpson clonality was computed per sample as the square root of Simpson's diversity index over productive rearrangements. Held by TCRdb, this immuneACCESS table contains in-frame sequences only and omits some clones. Under half of the omission traces to an unresolved V gene where checked; the cause of the rest is unknown. V and J calls plus clone size are reproduced from that table; the DNA served to infer D and trimming. The sample table shows 150,000 to 200,000 clones, and over 60% are seen once. The top ten hold around 24% of the sample.

This clone was detected only a few times. What antigen it recognizes has not been identified. No much larger clone is present one base from it, and per-base qualities are unavailable. The CDR3, from cysteine to phenylalanine, totals 16 residues. Only CDR3 DNA remains: 48 bases, in frame from the first base. The germline V gene encodes CDR1 SGHRS and CDR2 YFSETQ. Compared with germline, V lacks 4 bases and J lacks 2 bases; bases without a gene match: 9. The full study reports these points: How much clinical and demographic metadata was included differed by source and by participant, and the metadata was provided uncurated.

Rearrangement joined TRBV5-1 to TRBJ1-2, with 9 junctional bases fitting TRBD1. This clonotype originated in a woman in her 70s with acute or convalescent COVID-19. The sample comprised peripheral blood. The DNA reads as follows: TGCGCCAGCAGCCGAACCACAGGGGGCGTGAACTATGGCTACACCTTC. Its translation reads: CASSRTTGGVNYGYTF.